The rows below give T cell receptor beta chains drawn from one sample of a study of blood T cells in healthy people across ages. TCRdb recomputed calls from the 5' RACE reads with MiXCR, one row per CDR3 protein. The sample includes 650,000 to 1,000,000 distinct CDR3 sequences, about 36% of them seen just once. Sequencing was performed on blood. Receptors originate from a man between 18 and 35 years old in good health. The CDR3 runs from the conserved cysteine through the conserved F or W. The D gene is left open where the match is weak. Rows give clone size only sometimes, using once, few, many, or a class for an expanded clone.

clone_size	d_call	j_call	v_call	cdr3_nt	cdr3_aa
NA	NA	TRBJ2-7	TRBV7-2	TGTGCCAGCAGCCTAAATATGATTTTGGGTGAGCAGTACTTC	CASSLNMILGEQYF
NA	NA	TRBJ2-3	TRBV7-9	TGTGCCAGCAGCCCCCTTGGGACTCTTTCAGTAGATACGCAGTATTTT	CASSPLGTLSVDTQYF
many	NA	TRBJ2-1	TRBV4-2	TGTGCCAGCAGCCAAGATGCGTCAGCTAGCGATTACAATGAGCAGTTCTTC	CASSQDASASDYNEQFF
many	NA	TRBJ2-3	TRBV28	TGTGCCAGCAGTTTTCAGGGAAGAGATACGCAGTATTTT	CASSFQGRDTQYF
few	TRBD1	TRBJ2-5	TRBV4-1	TGCGCCAGCAGCGGAGCCGGGAAGGGACAGGATCAAGAGACCCAGTACTTC	CASSGAGKGQDQETQYF
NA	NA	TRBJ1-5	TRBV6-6	TGTGCCAGCAGTTCCAGGAGGGATGGCAATCAGCCCCAGCATTTT	CASSSRRDGNQPQHF
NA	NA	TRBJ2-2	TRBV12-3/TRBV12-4	TGTGCCAGCAGAACTAACACCGGGGAGCTGTTTTTT	CASRTNTGELFF
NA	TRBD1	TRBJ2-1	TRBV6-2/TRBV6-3	TGTGCCAGCAGCCATCAGGGTGGGACAGGGTTAAATGAGCAGTTCTTC	CASSHQGGTGLNEQFF
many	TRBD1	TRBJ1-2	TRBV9	TGTGCCAGCAGCGTAGAACCGGGACAGGGCGTCAAAGGCTACACCTTC	CASSVEPGQGVKGYTF
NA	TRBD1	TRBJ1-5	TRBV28	TGTGCCAGCAGGGGTCTACATGAGACAGGGATTCAGCCCCAGCATTTT	CASRGLHETGIQPQHF
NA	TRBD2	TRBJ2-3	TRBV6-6	TGTGCCAGCAGTTACCTCCCGGGACTAAGGGATACGCAGTATTTT	CASSYLPGLRDTQYF
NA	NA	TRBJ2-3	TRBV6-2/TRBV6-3	TGTGCCAGCACCAAAGGGCCATCATCGAGCACAGATACGCAGTATTTT	CASTKGPSSSTDTQYF
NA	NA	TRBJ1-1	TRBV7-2	TGTGCCAGCACCCAGGGGTTTGGAGCTTTCTTT	CASTQGFGAFF
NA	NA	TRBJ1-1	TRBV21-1	TGTGCCAGGGGACAGGATCTAACTAATGATAACACTGAAGCTTTCTTT	CARGQDLTNDNTEAFF
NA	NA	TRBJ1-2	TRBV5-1	TGCGCCAGCAGCTTGAAGGAAGCAGTAGGGGGAAAGCGTGGCTACACCTTC	CASSLKEAVGGKRGYTF
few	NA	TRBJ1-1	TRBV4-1	TGCGCCAGCAGCCAAGCCAACCTGAATTTGGGCCGTCACACTGAAGCTTTCTTT	CASSQANLNLGRHTEAFF
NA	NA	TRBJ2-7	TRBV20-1	TGCAGTGCTAGAGGGAGTCGGGGGCTGTACGAGCAGTACTTC	CSARGSRGLYEQYF
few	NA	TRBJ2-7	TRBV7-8	TGTGCCAGCAGCCCAGGACCCGGGACCTACGAGCAGTACTTC	CASSPGPGTYEQYF
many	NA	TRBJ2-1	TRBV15	TGTGCCACCAGCCCCCGACGGCGGGACTACAATGAGCAGTTCTTC	CATSPRRRDYNEQFF
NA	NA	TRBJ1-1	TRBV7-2	TGTGCCAGCAGCAAAAGACGGGGCCGGGGGGGAAACACTGAAGCTTTCTTT	CASSKRRGRGGNTEAFF
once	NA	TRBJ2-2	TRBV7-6	TGTGCCAGCAGCCCTATGGGCACCGGGGAGCTGTTTTTT	CASSPMGTGELFF
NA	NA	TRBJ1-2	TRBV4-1	TGCGCCAGCAGCCAATCCCCAGGCTATGGCTACACCTTC	CASSQSPGYGYTF
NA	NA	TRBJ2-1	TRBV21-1	TGTGCCAGCAGCAAGGGGGTAAGGGCAATTCGGGATGAGCAGTTCTTC	CASSKGVRAIRDEQFF
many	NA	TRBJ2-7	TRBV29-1	TGCAGCGTTGAAAGGGCGGGGGCTTCCTACGAGCAGTACTTC	CSVERAGASYEQYF
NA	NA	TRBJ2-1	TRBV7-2	TGTGCCAGCAGTTCCAACCCGGGTGACTCCTCCTACAATGAGCAGTTCTTC	CASSSNPGDSSYNEQFF
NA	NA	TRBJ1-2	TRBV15	TGTGCCACCAGCAGAGTGGCCCTCGGGGAAACGAGGGGCTACACCTTC	CATSRVALGETRGYTF
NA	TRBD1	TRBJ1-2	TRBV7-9	TGTGACAGCAGCCTCGACAGGGTCGGCTACACCTTC	CDSSLDRVGYTF